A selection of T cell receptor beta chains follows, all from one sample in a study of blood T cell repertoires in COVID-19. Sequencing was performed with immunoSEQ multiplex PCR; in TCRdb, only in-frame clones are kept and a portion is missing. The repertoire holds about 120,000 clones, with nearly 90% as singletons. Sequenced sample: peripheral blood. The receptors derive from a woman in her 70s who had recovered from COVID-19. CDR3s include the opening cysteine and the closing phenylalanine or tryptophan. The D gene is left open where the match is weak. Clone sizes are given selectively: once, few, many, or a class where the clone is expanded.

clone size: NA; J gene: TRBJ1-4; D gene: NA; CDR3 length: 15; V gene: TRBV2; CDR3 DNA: TGTGCCAGCAGTGAAGGGGGCTTGGGTGGGGAAAAACTGTTTTTT; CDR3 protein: CASSEGGLGGEKLFF
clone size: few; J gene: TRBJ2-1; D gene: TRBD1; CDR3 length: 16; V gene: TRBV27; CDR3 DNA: TGTGCCAGCAGTTTAGTTTCCGGGACAGGGCTCAATGAGCAGTTCTTC; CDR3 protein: CASSLVSGTGLNEQFF
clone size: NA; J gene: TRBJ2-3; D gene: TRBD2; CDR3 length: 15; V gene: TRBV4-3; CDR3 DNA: TGCGCCAGCAGCCAAGATCGCGGGGGTGCAGATACGCAGTATTTT; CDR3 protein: CASSQDRGGADTQYF
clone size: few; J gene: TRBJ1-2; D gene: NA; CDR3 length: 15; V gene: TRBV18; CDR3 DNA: TGTGCCAGCTCACCTTCACTTTGGGGAGGTTATGGCTACACCTTC; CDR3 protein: CASSPSLWGGYGYTF
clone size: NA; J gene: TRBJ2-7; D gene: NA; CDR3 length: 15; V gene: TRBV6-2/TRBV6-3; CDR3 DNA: TGTGCCAGCAGCTTAATAAAGCGGGTATCCTACGAGCAGTACTTC; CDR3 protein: CASSLIKRVSYEQYF
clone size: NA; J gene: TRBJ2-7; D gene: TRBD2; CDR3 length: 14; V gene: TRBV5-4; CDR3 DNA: TGTGCCAGCAGCCCGGGACTAGCGGTCTACGAGCAGTACTTC; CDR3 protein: CASSPGLAVYEQYF
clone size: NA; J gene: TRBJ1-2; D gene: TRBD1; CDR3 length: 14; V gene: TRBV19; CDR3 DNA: TGTGCCAGTAGTGCGGGACAGGGGTACTATGGCTACACCTTC; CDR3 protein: CASSAGQGYYGYTF
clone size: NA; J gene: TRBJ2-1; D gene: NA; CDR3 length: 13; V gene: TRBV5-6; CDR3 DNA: TGTGCCAGCAGCTTCAAGGGGAGGACTGAGCAGTTCTTC; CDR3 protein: CASSFKGRTEQFF
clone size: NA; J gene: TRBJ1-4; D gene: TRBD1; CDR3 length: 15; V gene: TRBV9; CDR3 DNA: TGTGCCAGCAGCGTGACCGGGACAGCTAATGAAAAACTGTTTTTT; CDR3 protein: CASSVTGTANEKLFF
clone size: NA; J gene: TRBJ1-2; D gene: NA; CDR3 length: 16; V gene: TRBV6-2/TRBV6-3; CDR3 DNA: TGTGCCAGCAGTTTGAGACCGGACAGCCCTAACTATGGCTACACCTTC; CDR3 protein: CASSLRPDSPNYGYTF
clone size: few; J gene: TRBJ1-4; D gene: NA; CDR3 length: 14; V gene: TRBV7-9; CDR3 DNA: TGTGCCAGCAGCCCCGCCGGGGATCACGAAAAACTGTTTTTT; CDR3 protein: CASSPAGDHEKLFF
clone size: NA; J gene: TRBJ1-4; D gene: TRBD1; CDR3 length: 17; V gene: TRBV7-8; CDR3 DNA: TGTGCCAGCAGCTTAGGAGGGGTACAGGGGGCTAATGAAAAACTGTTTTTT; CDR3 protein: CASSLGGVQGANEKLFF
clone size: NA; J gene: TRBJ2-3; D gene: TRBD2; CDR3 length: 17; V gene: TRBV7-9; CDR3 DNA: TGTGCCAGCAGCAATAGCGGGACCCCCTTCATAACAGATACGCAGTATTTT; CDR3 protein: CASSNSGTPFITDTQYF
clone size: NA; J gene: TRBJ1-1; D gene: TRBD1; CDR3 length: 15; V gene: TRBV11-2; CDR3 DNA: TGTGCCAGCAGCTTAATCCAGGGGGTGTACACTGAAGCTTTCTTT; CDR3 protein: CASSLIQGVYTEAFF
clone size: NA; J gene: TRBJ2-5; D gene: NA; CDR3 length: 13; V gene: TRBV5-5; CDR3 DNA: TGTGCCAGCAGCTTAGGGGGAGAAGAGACCCAGTACTTC; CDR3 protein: CASSLGGEETQYF
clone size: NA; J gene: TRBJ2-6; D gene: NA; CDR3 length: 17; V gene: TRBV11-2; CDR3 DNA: TGTGCCAGCAAGCCGGGACATTCCTTCTCTGGGGCCAACGTCCTGACTTTC; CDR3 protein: CASKPGHSFSGANVLTF
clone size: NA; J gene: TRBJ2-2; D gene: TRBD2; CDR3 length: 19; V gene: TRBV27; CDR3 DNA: TGTGCCAGCAGCTTACCGGGACTAGCGGGAGGCGCGAACACCGGGGAGCTGTTTTTT; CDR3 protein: CASSLPGLAGGANTGELFF
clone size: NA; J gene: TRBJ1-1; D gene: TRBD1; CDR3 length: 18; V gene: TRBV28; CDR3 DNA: TGTGCCAGCGGCTTGGTGCAGGGGGCGGGACAAGCGAACACTGAAGCTTTCTTT; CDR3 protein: CASGLVQGAGQANTEAFF
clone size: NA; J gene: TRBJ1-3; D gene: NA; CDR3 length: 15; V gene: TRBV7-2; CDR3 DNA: TGTGCCAGCAGCTTATTCAGGGGCTCTGGAAACACCATATATTTT; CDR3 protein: CASSLFRGSGNTIYF
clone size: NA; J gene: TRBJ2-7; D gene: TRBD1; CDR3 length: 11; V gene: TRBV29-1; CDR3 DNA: TGCAGCGTTGATAGGGGACAGGGGCAGTACTTC; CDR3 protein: CSVDRGQGQYF
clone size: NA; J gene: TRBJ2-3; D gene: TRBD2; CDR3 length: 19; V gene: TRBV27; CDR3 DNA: TGTGCCAGCAGTTCCGCCCAGAGCGGGGGGGCGTCTCGCACAGATACGCAGTATTTT; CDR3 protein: CASSSAQSGGASRTDTQYF
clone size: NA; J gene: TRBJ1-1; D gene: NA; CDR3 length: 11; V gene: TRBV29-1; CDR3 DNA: TGCAGCGTTGCAGGTAATAAGGAAGCTTTCTTT; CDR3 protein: CSVAGNKEAFF
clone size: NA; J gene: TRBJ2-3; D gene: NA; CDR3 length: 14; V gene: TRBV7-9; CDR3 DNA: TGTGCCAGCAGCCCGGAGAGGTCGAGGGATACGCAGTATTTT; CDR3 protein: CASSPERSRDTQYF
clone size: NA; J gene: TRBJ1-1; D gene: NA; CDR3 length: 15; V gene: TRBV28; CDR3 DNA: TGTGCCAGCAGCCCTCGGGGGGGAGGGAACACTGAAGCTTTCTTT; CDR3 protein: CASSPRGGGNTEAFF
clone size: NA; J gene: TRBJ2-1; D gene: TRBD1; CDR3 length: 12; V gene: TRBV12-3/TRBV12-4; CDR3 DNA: TGTGCCAGCAGTTTAGGACAGGGATGGGAGTTCTTC; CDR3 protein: CASSLGQGWEFF
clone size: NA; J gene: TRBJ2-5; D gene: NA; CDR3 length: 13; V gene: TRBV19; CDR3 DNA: TGTGCCAGTAGTACAGGGGAGGGAGAGACCCAGTACTTC; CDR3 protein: CASSTGEGETQYF
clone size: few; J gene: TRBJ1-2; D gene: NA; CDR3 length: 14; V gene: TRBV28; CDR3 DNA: TGTGCCAGCAGTTCCTTTCAGGGGAACTATGGCTACACCTTC; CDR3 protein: CASSSFQGNYGYTF
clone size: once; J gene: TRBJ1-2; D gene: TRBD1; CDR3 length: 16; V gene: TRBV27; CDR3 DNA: TGTGCCAGCAGTCCCGGACAGGGGTTGCTTGGCTATGGCTACACCTTC; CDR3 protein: CASSPGQGLLGYGYTF
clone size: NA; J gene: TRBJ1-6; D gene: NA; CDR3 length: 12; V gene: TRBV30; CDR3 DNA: TGTGCCTGGAGTTTATTAAATTCACCCCTCCACTTT; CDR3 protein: CAWSLLNSPLHF
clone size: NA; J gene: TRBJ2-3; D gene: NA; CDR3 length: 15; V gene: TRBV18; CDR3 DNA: TGTGCCAGCTCTCCCGGACTGGAAGGCACAGATACGCAGTATTTT; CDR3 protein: CASSPGLEGTDTQYF
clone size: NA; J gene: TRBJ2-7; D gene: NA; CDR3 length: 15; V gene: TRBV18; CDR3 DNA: TGTGCCAGCTCGCTTCTTTCGTTTGTCCGGGACGAGCAGTACTTC; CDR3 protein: CASSLLSFVRDEQYF
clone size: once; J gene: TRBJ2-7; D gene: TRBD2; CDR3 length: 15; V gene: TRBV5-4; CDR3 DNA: TGTGCCAGCAGCTTGGTTACCGGGGGGGCAGGGGAGCAGTACTTC; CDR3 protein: CASSLVTGGAGEQYF
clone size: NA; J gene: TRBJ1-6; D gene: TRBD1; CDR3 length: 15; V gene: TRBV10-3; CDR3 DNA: TGTGCCATCAGTGAACAACAGGGGGAGAATTCACCCCTCCACTTT; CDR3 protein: CAISEQQGENSPLHF
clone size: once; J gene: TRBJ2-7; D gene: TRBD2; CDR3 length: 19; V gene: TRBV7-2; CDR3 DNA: TGTGCCAGCAGCTTTTCCGGGACTAGCGGGGGGGGATACTCCTACGAGCAGTACTTC; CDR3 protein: CASSFSGTSGGGYSYEQYF
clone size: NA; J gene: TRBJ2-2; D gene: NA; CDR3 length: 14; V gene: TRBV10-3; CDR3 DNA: TGTGCCATCACCCGACAGGCCGACACCGGGGAGCTGTTTTTT; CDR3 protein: CAITRQADTGELFF
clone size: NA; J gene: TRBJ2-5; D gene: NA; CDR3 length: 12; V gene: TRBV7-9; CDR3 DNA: TGTGCCAGTCACAGGGACCAAGAGACCCAGTACTTC; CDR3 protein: CASHRDQETQYF
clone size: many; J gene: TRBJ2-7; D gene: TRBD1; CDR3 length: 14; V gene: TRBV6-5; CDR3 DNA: TGTGCCAGCAGCCTCCTCGGGACAGGGGGCGAGCAGTACTTC; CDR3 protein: CASSLLGTGGEQYF
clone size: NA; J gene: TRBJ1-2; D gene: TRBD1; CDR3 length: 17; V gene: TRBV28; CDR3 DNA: TGTGCCAGCAGTGACGGACAGGGGGCGCATTCAACCTATGGCTACACCTTC; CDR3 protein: CASSDGQGAHSTYGYTF
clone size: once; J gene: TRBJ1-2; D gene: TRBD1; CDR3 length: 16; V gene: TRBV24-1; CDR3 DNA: TGTGCCACCAGCCTCGGGACAGGGGATATTGGCTATGGCTACACCTTC; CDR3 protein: CATSLGTGDIGYGYTF
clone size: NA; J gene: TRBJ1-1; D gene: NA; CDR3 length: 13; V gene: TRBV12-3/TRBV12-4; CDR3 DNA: TGTGCCAGCAGGCTTGACAGTGGGACTGAAGCTTTCTTT; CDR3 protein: CASRLDSGTEAFF
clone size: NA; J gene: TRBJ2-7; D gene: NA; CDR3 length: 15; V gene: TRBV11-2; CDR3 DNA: TGTGCCAGCAGCTTAAGAAGCGGGCAATCCTACGAGCAGTACTTC; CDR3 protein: CASSLRSGQSYEQYF
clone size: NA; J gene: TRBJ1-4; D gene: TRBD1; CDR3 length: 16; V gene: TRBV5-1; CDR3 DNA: TGCGCCAGCAGCTTACCACAGGGGACCACTAATGAAAAACTGTTTTTT; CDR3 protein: CASSLPQGTTNEKLFF
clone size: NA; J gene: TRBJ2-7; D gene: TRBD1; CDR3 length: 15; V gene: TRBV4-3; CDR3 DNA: TGCGCCAGCAGCCAACCGGGACAGGCTCCGTACGAGCAGTACTTC; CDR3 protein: CASSQPGQAPYEQYF
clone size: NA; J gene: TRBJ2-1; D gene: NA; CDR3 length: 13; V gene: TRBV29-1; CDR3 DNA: TGCAGCGCCTATTTCCTAAGCCGCAATGAGCAGTTCTTC; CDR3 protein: CSAYFLSRNEQFF
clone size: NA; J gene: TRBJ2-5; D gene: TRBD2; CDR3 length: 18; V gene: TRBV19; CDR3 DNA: TGTGCCAGTAGTCGAGGACTAGCGGGAGGTGGTGGCCAAGAGACCCAGTACTTC; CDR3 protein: CASSRGLAGGGGQETQYF
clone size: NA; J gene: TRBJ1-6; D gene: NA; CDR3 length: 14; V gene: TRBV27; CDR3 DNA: TGTGCCAGCTCCCCAGGGTGGGGCAATTCACCCCTCCACTTT; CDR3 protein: CASSPGWGNSPLHF
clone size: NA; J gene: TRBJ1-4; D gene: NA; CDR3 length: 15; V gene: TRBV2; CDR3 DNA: TGTGCCAGCAGCCGACAAACCCAGGGAAGGGAAAAACTGTTTTTT; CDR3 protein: CASSRQTQGREKLFF
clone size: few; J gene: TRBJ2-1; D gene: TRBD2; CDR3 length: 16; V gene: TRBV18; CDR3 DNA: TGTGCCAGCTCACCACTCCCTAGCGGGGGTTACAATGAGCAGTTCTTC; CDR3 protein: CASSPLPSGGYNEQFF
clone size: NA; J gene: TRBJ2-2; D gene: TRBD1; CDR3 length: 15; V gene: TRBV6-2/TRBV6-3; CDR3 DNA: TGTGCCAGCAGTCTTTGGACAGGGACCACCGGGGAGCTGTTTTTT; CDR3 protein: CASSLWTGTTGELFF
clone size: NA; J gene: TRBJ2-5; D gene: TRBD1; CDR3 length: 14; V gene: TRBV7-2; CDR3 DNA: TGTGCCAGCGCGGGACAGGCGGCGAGAGAGACCCAGTACTTC; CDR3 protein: CASAGQAARETQYF
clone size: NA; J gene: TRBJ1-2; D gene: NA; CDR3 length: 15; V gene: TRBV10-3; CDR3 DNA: TGTGCCATCAGTGAGTCACGGGGGGAGAACTATGGCTACACCTTC; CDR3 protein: CAISESRGENYGYTF
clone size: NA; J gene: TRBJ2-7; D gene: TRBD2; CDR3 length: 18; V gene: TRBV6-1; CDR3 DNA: TGTGCCAGCAGTGTAAGGGGGACTAGCGGGGTGAGCTCCTACGAGCAGTACTTC; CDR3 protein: CASSVRGTSGVSSYEQYF
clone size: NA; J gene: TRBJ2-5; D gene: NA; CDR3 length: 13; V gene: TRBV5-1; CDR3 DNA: TGCGCCAGCAGCCCGGAGGGGCTCTTGTCCCAGTACTTC; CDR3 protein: CASSPEGLLSQYF